This T cell receptor beta chain was recorded in a study of cytomegalovirus exposure and HLA in healthy donors (dated by TCRdb to the late 2010s). General notes on the study: An earlier analysis of approximately 550 of the donors reported approximately 270 Gb of sequence data and more than 90 million unique TCR beta sequences from around 200 million T cells. HLA typing covered class I and class II loci at four-digit resolution. To study patterns of TCR occurrence, a later analysis re-analyzed previously published TCR beta repertoires from 500 to 850 donors and added high-resolution HLA genotyping. Because of strong linkage in the cohort, a few DR-DQ haplotypes were treated as single units for association and clustering. Across around 400 genotyped donors of the cohort, an average of approximately 200,000 unique TCR beta nucleotide sequences per donor were sequenced, and 15% to 20% of those sequences were non-productive. An early release covering 550 to 700 HLA-typed donors comprised 300 to 350 gigabases of sequencing data and tens of millions of unique TCR sequences. In addition to the first cohort of approximately 650 subjects, a separate validation cohort of approximately 130 different subjects was used. The number of typed donors differed by locus: about 629-630 for A, B, C, DRB1 and DQB1; about 520 for DQA1; 606 for DPA1; and 400 to 480 for DPB1. Every repertoire in the discovery cohort had been generated on one and the same sequencing platform. To decide whether each TCR beta V gene segment behaved as functional or pseudogenic, an earlier analysis of some 600 of the donors relied on high-throughput TCR beta sequencing. The study profiled the T cell repertoires of under 700 subjects by immunosequencing and related them to cytomegalovirus serostatus. High-throughput TCR immunosequencing, statistical association of individual TCRs with disease status, and machine learning were combined to predict cytomegalovirus infection status. The study was designed to test whether signatures of past pathogen exposure could be identified by cataloging public T cell receptors. The later analysis used no new phenotypic data to find candidate immune exposures, relying instead on TCR beta sequences and their occurrence across donors. A later genetic analysis used genome-wide SNP genotypes for 398 of the 666 donors, treating that subset as a discovery cohort. Donor age, sex, ethnicity and CMV serostatus were compiled together with the repertoire data. Of the 300 to 500 genotyped donors, 75% to 85% were placed in the genetic ancestry cluster associated with self-reported Caucasian donors.

Here is what the overall study found, with its caveats: In a later genetic analysis, fewer N-insertions in productive TCRs were reported among donors in an Asian-associated ancestry cluster than the 666-donor mean. The classifier was reported to diagnose cytomegalovirus status with high specificity and sensitivity in both the original cohort and the validation cohort. Because HLA typing was unavailable for some donors at each locus, only the typed subset was used in association tests. A group of highly shared sequence variants was considered likely to be a technical artifact of the sequencing pipeline. Sequencing depth was assumed to be roughly uniform across donors in the presence/absence analyses, though that assumption may not hold. Linkage disequilibrium might explain the correlated functional status among segregating V segments, but an unknown experimental factor could not be excluded. In a later analysis, most CMV-associated TCR beta chains were found to appear HLA-restricted, with HLA associations seemingly driven largely by CMV exposure. Roughly 17 rarely observed V segments, including chromosome 9 orphons, were excluded from the earlier analysis of some 590 of the donors because counts were too low. In an earlier analysis of some 550 of the donors, most TCR beta V segments were observed in productive rearrangements about 87% or about 30% of the time, broadly matching IMGT annotations. Assigning TCR associations to individual alleles was difficult when HLA alleles, especially DR and DQ, strongly co-occurred. In a later analysis, TCR association rates were found to vary across HLA loci, with the most associated TCRs seen for DRB1 alleles and the fewest for HLA-C alleles. In a later analysis, HLA-associated TCR beta chains showed more clonal expansion and lower generation probabilities than non-associated chains that were equally common. A further reported finding was that TCR beta sequences accurately predicted the HLA-A and HLA-B alleles for most subjects in the first cohort. In vitro tests confirmed that a few of the cytomegalovirus-associated TCR beta chains recognize cytomegalovirus antigens. At a false discovery rate of 0.05, a later analysis linked some 18,000 TCR beta sequences to specific HLA alleles. Only TCR beta chains were sequenced in this cohort, and the absence of alpha or paired-chain data limited detectable features. In the study, 150 to 200 TCR beta chains were listed as associated with cytomegalovirus. The only immune exposure information available for the cohort was CMV serostatus. Some IMGT-functional V segments, including TRBV6-2 and TRBV6-3, could not be told apart with the 87-base-pair reads, so those segments were excluded. Most TCR sequences were observed very rarely across donors, whereas some public TCRs were present in many individuals. V-gene and J-gene trimming of TCR beta chains was associated with a missense DCLRE1C variant in a later genetic analysis, and the association was replicated in an independent cohort. According to a later analysis, parvovirus B19, influenza, CMV and Epstein-Barr virus appeared linked to several top co-occurrence clusters. The authors suggested that the approach could potentially be extended to other disease states and immunological phenotypes.

Libraries were made using the immunoSEQ multiplex PCR assay. For the multiplex PCR, a mixture combining 60 forward primers for TCR Vbeta segments and 13 reverse primers for TCR Jbeta segments was used. The CDR3 region of rearranged TCR beta genes was amplified from genomic DNA by a multiplex PCR assay. Amplified TCR beta libraries were sequenced as 87-base-pair reads on the Illumina HiSeq System. Concerning the study's data processing: Across the 700 or so repertoires, a later analysis counted some 80 million unique TCR beta chains, some 11 million of which were shared by at least two donors. A nearest-neighbor algorithm error-corrected the raw reads and collapsed the reads into unique sequences, merging closely related sequences to remove PCR and sequencing errors. V, D and J gene segments were assigned by aligning CDR3 sequences to IMGT reference sequences. For a sequence to be retained, at least a six-nucleotide match to both a V gene segment and a J gene segment was required. Rearrangements were called productive when the CDR3 lacked stop codons and stayed in frame with V and J; all others were non-productive. Following IMGT convention, CDR3 was defined as the stretch from the second conserved V-encoded cysteine up to the conserved J-encoded phenylalanine. The earlier analysis of approximately 590 of the donors excluded any sequence lacking an unambiguous match to a single V gene segment. In an earlier analysis of 587 of the donors, V segments were called functional above 56.7% productive rearrangements and were called segregating when the between-donor standard deviation exceeded 5%. To diagnose cytomegalovirus status from the catalog of TCR beta chain sequences, a statistical classification framework was built. A later analysis assigned V and J genes by comparing TCR nucleotide sequences with IMGT/GENE-DB human TR gene sequences. The TCRdist pipeline was used in a later analysis to assign CDR3 sequences and most-parsimonious VDJ recombination scenarios. A later analysis defined each TCR beta chain by its CDR3 amino acid sequence plus V-gene family, and excluded reads lacking a unique V-gene family. A later analysis removed 500 to 600 highly shared, low-generation-probability nucleotide sequences to deal with suspected cross-contamination and a sequencing artifact. In a later analysis, a clonal expansion index for each public chain was calculated from normalized within-repertoire ranks of inferred template counts. A later analysis computed generation probabilities with a VDJ recombination model fitted to out-of-frame rearrangements, and checked the results against IGoR. In a later analysis, TCR-TCR, TCR-HLA and TCR-CMV co-occurrence was scored with hypergeometric tests, and a repertoire-size bias correction was applied to TCR pairs. To estimate false discovery rates, a later analysis permuted the HLA or CMV assignments 20 times. In a later analysis, co-occurring TCRs were grouped with DBSCAN, and TCRdist sequence similarity was added when clustering was performed within HLA-allele-positive subsets. Repertoires with fewer than 30,000 or more than 120,000 public chains were left out of co-occurrence clustering, as were about 5 repertoires with anomalous nucleotide sharing. TCRdb re-hosts the immuneACCESS table, in-frame sequences only. Its copies lack some clones; in the studies checked, an unresolved V gene accounts for under half of them, and the cause for the rest is not known. For V, J and clone size, that table is used; D and trimming come from the DNA. This sample's listing comprises just over 150,000 clones. Clones ranked in the top ten supply about 2.2% of the sample.

As concerns this clone: This receptor's antigen is unknown.

The cohort was made up of roughly 670 healthy bone marrow donors. All cohort members were sampled while nominally healthy, although unrecorded immune exposures were likely present. The donor tested CMV seronegative and was one of the 352 seronegative cohort members. Every donor gave a peripheral blood sample, and the peripheral blood mononuclear cells from that sample were used for TCR beta sequencing. Genomic DNA extraction from the blood cell samples was performed with the Qiagen DNeasy Blood Extraction Kit. V gives up 0 bases and J gives up 6 bases, and the segment between their germline ends measures 23 bases. Reading the germline V gene gives CDR1 LGHNA and CDR2 YSLEER. The CDR3 covers 18 residues, taking in both the cysteine and the phenylalanine. The only DNA kept is the CDR3, 54 bases in frame from the first base.

The chain links TRBV4-3 with TRBJ1-2; possibly the D gene is TRBD1, per 6 matching bases. The source material was PBMCs. The sequence came from a man aged 25 to 40 in good health and CMV-seronegative. The CDR3 protein sequence reads: CASSQDYGGLGDTDGYTF. The DNA reads TGCGCCAGCAGCCAAGACTACGGGGGGCTCGGGGACACGGATGGCTACACCTTC.